Each of the 18 T cell receptor beta chains below was sequenced from the same sample in a study of blood T cell repertoires in COVID-19. The assay was immunoSEQ multiplex PCR, and TCRdb's table has in-frame clones only and misses some. Among over 35,000 clones listed, 70% to 90% were seen once. Sequenced material: peripheral blood. The receptors were sampled from a human donor in a cohort sampled during active COVID-19.

The V gene is TRBV9, the J gene TRBJ1-3; possibly TRBD1 for D (5 bases). Germline V lookup: CDR1 SGDLS, CDR2 YYNGEE. CDR3 size: 15 residues. Trimming removed 0 bases at V and 2 bases at J, with 9 bases between. This CDR3 is CASSVDQGTGNTIYF. The CDR3 DNA sequence: TGTGCCAGCAGCGTAGACCAGGGTACTGGAAACACCATATATTTT.

The V call is TRBV7-8, the J call TRBJ1-5; weak D call: TRBD1 (5 bases). Trimming removed 0 bases from V and 4 bases from J, with 13 bases in between. From germline, CDR1 is SGHVS and CDR2 FQNEAQ. This CDR3 comprises 16 residues. The CDR3 DNA sequence: TGTGCCAGCAGCTTAGCCGCAGGGCATTTAAATCAGCCCCAGCATTTT. Its translation is CASSLAAGHLNQPQHF.

This sequence joins TRBV7-2 and TRBJ2-7; no clear D. Germline-derived CDR1 and CDR2 are SGHTA and FQGNSA. V was clipped by 1 base and J by 6 bases, with 16 bases between them. The CDR3 has 15 amino acids. CDR3 bases: TGTGCCAGCAGCTTAGGAGATTCATTATCTAGCGAGCAGTACTTC. It codes for CASSLGDSLSSEQYF.

This clone was detected only once. J is TRBJ2-4 and V is TRBV6-2 or TRBV6-3; D is possibly TRBD2 (6 bases). CDR3 length equals 17 residues. Germline assignment: CDR1 MNHEY and CDR2 SVGEGT. Trimming took 0 bases from V and 2 from J, leaving 14 bases between them. DNA of the CDR3: TGTGCCAGCAGTTACTCGCGGAGTAGCGGCTCCAAAAACATTCAGTACTTC. The encoded protein is CASSYSRSSGSKNIQYF.

This chain joins TRBV7-9 and TRBJ2-3, with 7 bases that match TRBD2. The germline V gene has CDR1 SEHNR and CDR2 FQNEAQ (reference sequence). The CDR3 totals 16 residues. V trimming: 5 bases; J trimming: 2 bases; junction bases outside the gene matches: 10. Here the CDR3 DNA reads TGTGCCAGCAGCCGAGCGGGGCTAGGTGCCACAGATACGCAGTATTTT. Encoded protein: CASSRAGLGATDTQYF.

DNA for the CDR3: TGTGCCAGCAGCTTAGATTATGGCGGCGGGGAGCTGTTTTTT. It encodes CASSLDYGGGELFF. The rearrangement links TRBV11-2 to TRBJ2-2; D is undetermined. CDR3 size: 14 residues. The germline V gene encodes CDR1 SGHAT and CDR2 FQNNGV. Trimming removed 0 bases at V and 7 bases at J, with 9 bases between. The full variable domain, completed using reference TRBV11-2 and TRBJ2-2, is EAGVAQSPRYKIIEKRQSVAFWCNPISGHATLYWYQQILGQGPKLLIQFQNNGVVDDSQLPKDRFSAERLKGVDSTLKIQPAKLEDSAVYLCASSLDYGGGELFFGEGSRLTVL.

This clone appeared a few times. V usage is TRBV16 and J usage is TRBJ1-1; D remains unclear. V was cut by 9 bases and J by 0 bases, with 11 bases left in between. Germline V gives CDR1 KGHSY, CDR2 FQNENV. The CDR3 length is 13 residues. CDR3 loop: CASQTVVNTEAFF. The CDR3 DNA is TGTGCCAGTCAAACAGTGGTGAACACTGAAGCTTTCTTT.

The genes are TRBV27 and TRBJ2-1, with 7 positions matching TRBD2. The V gene end was trimmed by 2 bases and the J gene end by 0 bases; junction bases not matched to a gene: 4. Germline values: CDR1 MNHEY, CDR2 SMNVEV (reference sequence). The length of the CDR3 is 16 residues. This CDR3 is CASSLAGESSYNEQFF. CDR3 coding DNA: TGTGCCAGCAGTTTAGCGGGGGAGAGCTCCTACAATGAGCAGTTCTTC.

The CDR3 here is CASSLSGTNTGELFF. In nucleotides, the CDR3 is TGTGCCAGCAGCCTGAGTGGGACTAACACCGGGGAGCTGTTTTTT. The chain joins TRBV7-2 to TRBJ2-2; D might be TRBD2 (6 bases). CDR3 size: 15 residues. V shed 5 bases and J shed 2 bases, with 12 bases lying between them. CDR1 and CDR2 (germline): SGHTA, FQGNSA.

V is TRBV3-1 (or the pseudogene TRBV3-2) and J is TRBJ2-1, with TRBD2 matching 12 bases. With V trimmed by 5 bases and J by 4 bases, 6 bases remained unmatched. From germline, CDR1 is LGHDT and CDR2 YNNKEL (reference sequence). The CDR3 spans 16 residues. CDR3 region: CASSSRTSGTYNEQFF. CDR3 nucleotides: TGTGCCAGCAGCTCTCGGACTAGCGGGACATACAATGAGCAGTTCTTC.

The chain carries TRBV7-3 and TRBJ2-1, with TRBD2 matching 8 bases. Per germline, CDR1 SGHTA and CDR2 FQGTGA. The CDR3 runs 15 residues. With V trimmed by 5 bases and J by 0 bases, 3 bases remained unmatched. The CDR3: CASSVGGASYNEQFF. In nucleotides, the CDR3 is TGTGCCAGCAGCGTCGGGGGGGCCTCCTACAATGAGCAGTTCTTC. The whole variable domain, filled in from reference TRBV7-3 and TRBJ2-1, reads GAGVSQTPSNKVTEKGKYVELRCDPISGHTALYWYRQSLGQGPEFLIYFQGTGAADDSGLPNDRFFAVRPEGSVSTLKIQRTERGDSAVYLCASSVGGASYNEQFFGPGTRLTVL.

The chain combines TRBV6-5 with TRBJ1-5; D may be TRBD1 (5 bases). The V gene lost 3 bases and the J gene lost 0 bases, with 9 bases spanning the gap. The CDR3 runs to 15 residues. CDR1 and CDR2 (germline): MNHEY, SVGAGI. Here the CDR3 DNA reads TGTGCCAGCAGTTATCGACAGTATAGCAATCAGCCCCAGCATTTT. It codes for CASSYRQYSNQPQHF.

The table lists this clone with a few counts. This sequence joins TRBV5-5 and TRBJ2-2; the D gene is possibly TRBD1 (5 bases). The germline V and J ends were trimmed by 2 bases and 7 bases, with 15 bases remaining between them. Germline V gene data show CDR1 as SGHKS and CDR2 as YYEKEE (reference sequence). The CDR3 contains 15 residues. The CDR3 DNA reads as TGTGCCAGCAGCTTTGACAGAGTGGAAGACGGGGAGCTGTTTTTT. Translation: CASSFDRVEDGELFF.

V and J are TRBV6-5 and TRBJ1-5, with TRBD1 as a possible D gene (6 bases). The CDR3 is 13 residues long. In germline, CDR1 is MNHEY, CDR2 SVGAGI. V gave up 8 bases and J gave up 4 bases, with 12 bases separating them. The CDR3 loop reads CASGRGRNQPQHF. The CDR3 DNA is TGTGCCAGCGGCAGGGGAAGGAATCAGCCCCAGCATTTT.

The chain couples TRBV19 to TRBJ2-7; TRBD1 might be the D (6 bases). V was trimmed by 2 bases and J by 4 bases, leaving 15 bases between them. There are 15 residues in the CDR3. From germline, CDR1 is LNHDA and CDR2 SQIVND (reference sequence). In nucleotides, the CDR3 is TGTGCCAGTAGTATAAGGCGTCAGGGGAGATACGAGCAGTACTTC. It yields the protein CASSIRRQGRYEQYF.

The chain couples TRBV10-3 to TRBJ2-7; D is possibly TRBD2 (5 bases). V gave up 10 bases and J gave up 7 bases, with 17 bases separating them. The CDR3 runs 12 residues. The V gene's germline CDR1 is ENHRY and CDR2 SYGVKD. Written as DNA, the CDR3 is TGTGCCACCAGACTTTCGGGGTCGGAGCAGTACTTC. Translated, it gives CATRLSGSEQYF.

V gene TRBV9 combines with J gene TRBJ2-7; no clear D gene. Trimming cost V 0 bases and J 4 bases, with 11 bases left between them. This CDR3 is 14 amino acids long. The germline CDR1 and CDR2 sequences are SGDLS and YYNGEE. The CDR3 sequence: CASSVAGTAYEQYF. The CDR3 DNA follows: TGTGCCAGCAGCGTAGCCGGCACAGCTTACGAGCAGTACTTC.

This chain connects TRBV7-9 to TRBJ1-3; D is uncertain. Trimming left V 5 bases short and J 10 bases short, with 12 bases between. The length of the CDR3 is 12 residues. In germline, CDR1 is SEHNR, CDR2 FQNEAQ (reference sequence). The CDR3 loop reads CASSPAKETIYF. Written as DNA, the CDR3 is TGTGCCAGCAGCCCCGCCAAGGAGACCATATATTTT.